This T cell receptor beta chain was captured in a study of T-cell memory formation after mild COVID-19. Study-wide results and caveats: There were some responding clones in pre-infection memory, which suggested that cross-reactive memory had joined.

TCRdb used MiXCR to reprocess the 5' RACE reads, holding one entry per CDR3 protein. The sample records approximately 480,000 distinct CDR3 sequences, roughly 18% being singletons. With regard to this clonotype: The antigen is undetermined.

This CDR3 contains 14 residues. Unmatched junction bases numbered 7, after V lost 7 bases and J lost 3 bases. Sequencing was done on a sample of PBMCs or a T cell subset sorted from them (not recorded which). The sequence derives from an adult woman who had mild COVID-19 (a few samples of this study predate the infection). Cell type and time point are not known. The V and J genes are TRBV12-3 or TRBV12-4 and TRBJ1-2; 8 bases fit TRBD1. The DNA for the CDR3 is TGTGCCAGCACTGGGACAGGAGCCTACTATGGCTACACCTTC. This sequence encodes CASTGTGAYYGYTF.